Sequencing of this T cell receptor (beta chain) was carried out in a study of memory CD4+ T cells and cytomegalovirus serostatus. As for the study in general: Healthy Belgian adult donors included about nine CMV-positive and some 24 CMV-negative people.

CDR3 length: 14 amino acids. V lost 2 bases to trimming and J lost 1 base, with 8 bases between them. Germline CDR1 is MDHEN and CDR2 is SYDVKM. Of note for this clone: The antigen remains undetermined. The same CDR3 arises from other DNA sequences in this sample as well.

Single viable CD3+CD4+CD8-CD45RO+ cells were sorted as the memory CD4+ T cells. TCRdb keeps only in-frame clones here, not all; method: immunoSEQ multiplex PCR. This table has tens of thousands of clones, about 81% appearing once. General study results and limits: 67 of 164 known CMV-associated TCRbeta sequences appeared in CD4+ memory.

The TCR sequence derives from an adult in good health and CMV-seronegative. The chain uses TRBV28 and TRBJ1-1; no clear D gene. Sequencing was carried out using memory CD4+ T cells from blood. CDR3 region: CASSLRQGNTEAFF. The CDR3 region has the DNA TGTGCCAGCAGTTTAAGGCAAGGGAACACTGAAGCTTTCTTT.